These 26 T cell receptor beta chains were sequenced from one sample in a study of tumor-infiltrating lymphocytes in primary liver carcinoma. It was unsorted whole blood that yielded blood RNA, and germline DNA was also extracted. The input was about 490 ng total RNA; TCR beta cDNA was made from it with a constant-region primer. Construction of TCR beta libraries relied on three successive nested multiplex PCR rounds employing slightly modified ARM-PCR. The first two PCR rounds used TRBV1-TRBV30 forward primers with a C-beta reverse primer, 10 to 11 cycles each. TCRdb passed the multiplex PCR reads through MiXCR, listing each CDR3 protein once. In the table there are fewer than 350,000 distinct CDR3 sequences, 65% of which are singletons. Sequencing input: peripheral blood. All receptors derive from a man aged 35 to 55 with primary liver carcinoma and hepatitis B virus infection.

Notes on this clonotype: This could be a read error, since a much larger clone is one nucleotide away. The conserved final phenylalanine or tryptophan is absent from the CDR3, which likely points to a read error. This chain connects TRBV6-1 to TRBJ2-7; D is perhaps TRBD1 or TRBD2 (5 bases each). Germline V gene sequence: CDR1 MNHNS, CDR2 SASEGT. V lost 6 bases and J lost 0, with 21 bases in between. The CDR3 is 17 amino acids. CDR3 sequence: CASRAVGGQGSSYEQYY. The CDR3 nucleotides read TGTGCCAGCAGGGCCGTAGGCGGGCAGGGAAGCTCCTACGAGCAGTACTAC.

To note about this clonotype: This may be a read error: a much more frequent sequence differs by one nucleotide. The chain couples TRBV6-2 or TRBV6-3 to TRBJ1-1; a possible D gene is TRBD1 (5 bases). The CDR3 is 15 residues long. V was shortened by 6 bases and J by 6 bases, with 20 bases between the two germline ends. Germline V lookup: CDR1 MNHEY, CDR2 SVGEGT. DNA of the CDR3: TGTGCCAGCAGAGTCGGAGGCAGGGCGCTTTCTGAAGCTTTCTTT. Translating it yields CASRVGGRALSEAFF.

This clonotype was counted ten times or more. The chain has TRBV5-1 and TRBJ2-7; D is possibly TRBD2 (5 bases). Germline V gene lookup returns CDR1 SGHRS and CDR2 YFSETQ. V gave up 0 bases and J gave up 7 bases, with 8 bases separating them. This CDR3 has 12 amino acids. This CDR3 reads CASSLERGEQYF. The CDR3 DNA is TGCGCCAGCAGCTTGGAGCGCGGGGAGCAGTACTTC.

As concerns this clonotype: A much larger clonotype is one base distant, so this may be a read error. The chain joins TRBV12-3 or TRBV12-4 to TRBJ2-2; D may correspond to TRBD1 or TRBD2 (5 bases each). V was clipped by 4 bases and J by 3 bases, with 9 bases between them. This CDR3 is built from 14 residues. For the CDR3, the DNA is TGTGCCAGCAGTTCCGGGACCCACACCGGGGAGCTGTTTTTT. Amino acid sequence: CASSSGTHTGELFF.

The CDR3 nucleotides are TGTGCCAGCAGTTTGACAGTACCCACAGATACGCAGTATTTT. As protein: CASSLTVPTDTQYF. The chain joins TRBV12-3 or TRBV12-4 to TRBJ2-3; TRBD1 is a possible D gene (5 bases). CDR3 size: 14 residues. V lost 3 bases and J lost 2, with 9 bases in between.

The CDR3 spells CASSYPGQGAAEQYF. In DNA form, the CDR3 reads TGTGCCAGCAGCTACCCGGGACAGGGGGCAGCCGAGCAGTACTTC. The J gene is TRBJ2-7, the V gene TRBV7-9, with 12 nucleotides matching TRBD1. With 4 bases clipped from V and 6 bases from J, the junction kept 7 bases outside the gene matches. CDR3 length: 15 amino acids. The germline V gene encodes CDR1 SEHNR and CDR2 FQNEAQ (reference sequence).

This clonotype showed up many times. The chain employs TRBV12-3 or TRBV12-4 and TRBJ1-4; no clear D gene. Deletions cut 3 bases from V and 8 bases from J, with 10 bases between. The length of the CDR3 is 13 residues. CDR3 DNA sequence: TGTGCCAGCAGTTTTCGGTTAGGAGAAAAACTGTTTTTT. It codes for CASSFRLGEKLFF.

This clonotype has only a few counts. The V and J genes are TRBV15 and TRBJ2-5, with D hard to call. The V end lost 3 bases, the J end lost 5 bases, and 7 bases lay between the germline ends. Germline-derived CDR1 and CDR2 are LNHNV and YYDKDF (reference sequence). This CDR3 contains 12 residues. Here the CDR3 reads CATSRDEETQYF. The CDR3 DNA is TGTGCCACCAGCAGGGACGAGGAGACCCAGTACTTC. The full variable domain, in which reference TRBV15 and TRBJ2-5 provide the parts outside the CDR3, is DAMVIQNPRYQVTQFGKPVTLSCSQTLNHNVMYWYQQKSSQAPKLLFHYYDKDFNNEADTPDNFQSRRPNTSFCFLDIRSPGLGDTAMYLCATSRDEETQYFGPGTRLLVL.

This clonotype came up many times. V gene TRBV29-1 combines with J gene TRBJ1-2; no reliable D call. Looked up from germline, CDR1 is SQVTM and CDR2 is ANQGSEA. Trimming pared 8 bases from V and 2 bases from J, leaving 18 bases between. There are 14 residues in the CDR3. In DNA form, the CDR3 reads TGCAGCTTCGCAGGCGCGGCCGGAAACTATGGCTACACCTTC. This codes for CSFAGAAGNYGYTF. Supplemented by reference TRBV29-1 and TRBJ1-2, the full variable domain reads SAVISQKPSRDICQRGTSLTIQCQVDSQVTMMFWYRQQPGQSLTLIATANQGSEATYESGFVIDKFPISRPNLTFSTLTVSNMSPEDSSIYLCSFAGAAGNYGYTFGSGTRLTVV.

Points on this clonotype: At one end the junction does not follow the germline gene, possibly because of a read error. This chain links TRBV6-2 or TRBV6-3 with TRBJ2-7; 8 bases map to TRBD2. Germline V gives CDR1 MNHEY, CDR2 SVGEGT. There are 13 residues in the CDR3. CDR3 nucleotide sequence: TGTGCCACCTCTAGCGGGTCATACTACGCGCAGTACTTC. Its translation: CATSSGSYYAQYF.

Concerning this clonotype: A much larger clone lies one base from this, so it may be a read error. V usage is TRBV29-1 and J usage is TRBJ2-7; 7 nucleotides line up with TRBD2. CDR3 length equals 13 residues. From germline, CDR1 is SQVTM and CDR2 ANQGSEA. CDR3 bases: TGCAGCGTTGTGGGCGGGAGCTTCGACGAGGAGTACTTC. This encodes CSVVGGSFDEEYF.

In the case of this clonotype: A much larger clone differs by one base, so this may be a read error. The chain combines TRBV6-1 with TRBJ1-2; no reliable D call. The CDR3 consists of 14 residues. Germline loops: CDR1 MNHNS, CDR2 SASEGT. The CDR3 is CVSSETVAPGGYTF. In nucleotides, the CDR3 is TGTGTCAGCAGTGAAACCGTGGCCCCCGGGGGCTACACCTTC.

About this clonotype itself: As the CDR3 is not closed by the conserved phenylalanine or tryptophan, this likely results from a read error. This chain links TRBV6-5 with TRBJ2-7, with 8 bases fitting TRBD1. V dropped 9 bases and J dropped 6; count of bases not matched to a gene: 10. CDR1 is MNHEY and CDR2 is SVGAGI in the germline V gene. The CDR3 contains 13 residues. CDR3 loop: CASSRRTGSEQYI. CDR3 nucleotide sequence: TGTGCCAGTAGTCGAAGGACAGGGAGCGAGCAGTACATC.

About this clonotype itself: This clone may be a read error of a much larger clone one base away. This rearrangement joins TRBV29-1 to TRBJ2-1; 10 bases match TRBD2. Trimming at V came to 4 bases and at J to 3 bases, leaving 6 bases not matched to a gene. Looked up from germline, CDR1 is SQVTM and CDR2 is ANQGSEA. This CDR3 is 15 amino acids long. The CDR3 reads CSVASGGLGYNEQFF. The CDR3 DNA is TGCAGCGTTGCTAGCGGGGGACTGGGCTACAATGAGCAGTTCTTC.

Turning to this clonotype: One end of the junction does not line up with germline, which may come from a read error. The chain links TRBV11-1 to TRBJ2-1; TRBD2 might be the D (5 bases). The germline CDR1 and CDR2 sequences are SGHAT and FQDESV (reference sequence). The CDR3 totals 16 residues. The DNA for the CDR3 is TGTGCCGGCAGCCCCATAGTGGGAGCGTATTACAATGAGCAGCTCTTC. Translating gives CAGSPIVGAYYNEQLF.

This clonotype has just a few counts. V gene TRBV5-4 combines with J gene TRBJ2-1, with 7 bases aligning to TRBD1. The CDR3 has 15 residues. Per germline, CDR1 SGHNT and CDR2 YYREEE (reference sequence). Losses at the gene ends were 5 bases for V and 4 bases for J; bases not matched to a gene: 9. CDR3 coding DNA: TGTGCCAGCAGACACAGGGGAGAGGGTTACAATGAGCAGTTCTTC. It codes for CASRHRGEGYNEQFF.

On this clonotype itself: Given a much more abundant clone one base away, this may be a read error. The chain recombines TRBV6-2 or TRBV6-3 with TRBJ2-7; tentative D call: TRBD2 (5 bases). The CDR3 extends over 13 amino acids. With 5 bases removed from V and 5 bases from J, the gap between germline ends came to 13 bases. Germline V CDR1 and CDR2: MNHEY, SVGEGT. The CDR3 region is CASSLTEGNEQYF. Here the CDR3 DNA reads TGTGCCAGCAGTCTCACAGAGGGCAACGAGCAGTACTTC.

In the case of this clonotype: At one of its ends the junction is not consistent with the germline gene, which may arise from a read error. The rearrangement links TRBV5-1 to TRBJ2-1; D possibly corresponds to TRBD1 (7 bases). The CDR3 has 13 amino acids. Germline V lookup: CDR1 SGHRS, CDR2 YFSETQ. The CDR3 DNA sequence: TGCGTCAGCAGCTTGGAGGGGGCGAGGGAGCAGTTCTTC. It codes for CVSSLEGAREQFF.

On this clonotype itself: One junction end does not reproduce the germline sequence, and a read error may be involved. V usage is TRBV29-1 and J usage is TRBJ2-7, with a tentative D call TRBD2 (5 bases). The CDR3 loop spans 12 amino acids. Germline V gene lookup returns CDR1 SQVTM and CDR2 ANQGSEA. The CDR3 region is CSSSDSAYDQYF. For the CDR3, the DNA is TGCAGCTCCTCGGATAGCGCCTACGATCAGTACTTC.

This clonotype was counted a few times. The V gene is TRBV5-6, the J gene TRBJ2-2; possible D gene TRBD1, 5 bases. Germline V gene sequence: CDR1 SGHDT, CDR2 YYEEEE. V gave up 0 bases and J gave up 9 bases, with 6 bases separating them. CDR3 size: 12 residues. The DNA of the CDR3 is TGTGCCAGCAGCTTGGAGGACAGGGAGCTGTTTTTT. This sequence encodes CASSLEDRELFF.

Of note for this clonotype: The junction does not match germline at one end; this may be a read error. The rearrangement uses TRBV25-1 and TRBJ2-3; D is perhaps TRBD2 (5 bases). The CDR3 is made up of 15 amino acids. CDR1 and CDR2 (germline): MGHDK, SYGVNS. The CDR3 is CASSESLASTDMQYF. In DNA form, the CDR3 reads TGTGCCAGCAGTGAATCCCTAGCAAGCACAGATATGCAGTATTTT.

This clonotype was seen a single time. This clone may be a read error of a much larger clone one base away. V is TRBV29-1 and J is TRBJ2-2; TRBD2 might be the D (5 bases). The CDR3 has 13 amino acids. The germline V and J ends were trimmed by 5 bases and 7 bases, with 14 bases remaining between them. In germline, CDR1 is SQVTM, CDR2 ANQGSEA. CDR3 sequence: CSVTWQAGGELFF. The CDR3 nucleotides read TGCAGCGTTACTTGGCAGGCGGGCGGGGAGCTGTTTTTT.

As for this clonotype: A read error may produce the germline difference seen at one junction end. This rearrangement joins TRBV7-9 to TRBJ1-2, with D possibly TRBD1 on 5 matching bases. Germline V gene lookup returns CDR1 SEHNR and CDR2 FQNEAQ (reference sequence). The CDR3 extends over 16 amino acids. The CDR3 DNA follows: TGTGCCAGCAGCTTAGCGCAAGGGGCTAGGCTCTATGACTACGCCTTC. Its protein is CASSLAQGARLYDYAF. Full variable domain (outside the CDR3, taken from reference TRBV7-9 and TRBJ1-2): DTGVSQNPRHKITKRGQNVTFRCDPISEHNRLYWYRQTLGQGPEFLTYFQNEAQLEKSRLLSDRFSAERPKGSFSTLEIQRTEQGDSAMYLCASSLAQGARLYDYAFGSGTRLTVV.

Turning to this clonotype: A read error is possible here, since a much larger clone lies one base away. The CDR3 reads CSPIPYNEQFF. DNA of the CDR3: TGCAGCCCCATTCCCTACAATGAGCAGTTCTTC. The chain uses TRBV29-1 and TRBJ2-1; no firm D call. Trimming pared 8 bases from V and 2 bases from J, leaving 7 bases between. Germline CDR1 is SQVTM and CDR2 is ANQGSEA. The CDR3 has 11 residues.

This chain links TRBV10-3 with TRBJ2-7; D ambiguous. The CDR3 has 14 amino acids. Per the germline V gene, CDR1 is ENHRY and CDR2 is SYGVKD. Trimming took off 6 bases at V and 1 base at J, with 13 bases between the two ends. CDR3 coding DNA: TGTGCCATCAGGCCGGGCCGTACATCCTACGAGCAGTACTTC. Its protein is CAIRPGRTSYEQYF.

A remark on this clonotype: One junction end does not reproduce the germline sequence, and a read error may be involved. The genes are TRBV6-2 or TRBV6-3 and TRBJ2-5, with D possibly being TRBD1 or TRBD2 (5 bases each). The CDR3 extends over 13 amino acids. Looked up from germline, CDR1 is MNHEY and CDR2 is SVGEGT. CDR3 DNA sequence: TGTGCCCGCAAAGACGGCCTCAGGGAGACCCAGTGCTTC. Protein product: CARKDGLRETQCF.